Listed here are 9 T cell receptor beta chains from one sample, sequenced in a study of identical twins. MiXCR, run by TCRdb on the 5' RACE reads, gives a single entry per CDR3 protein. This table has fewer than 250,000 distinct CDR3 sequences, approximately 7% appearing once. The same data also went into a second study, on yellow fever vaccine responses in identical twins.

The specimen sequenced was memory (CD45RO+) T cells sorted from blood. All receptors come from a woman aged 18-29 years in good health.

This clonotype was picked up a small number of times. The V and J genes are TRBV7-2 and TRBJ2-1; D is ambiguous. Germline V gene lookup returns CDR1 SGHTA and CDR2 FQGNSA. The V end was cut by 4 bases, the J end by 0 bases, with 13 bases between. The CDR3 spans 16 residues. In DNA, the CDR3 is TGTGCCAGCAGCTGGAGTCGATCGAGCTCCTACAATGAGCAGTTCTTC. This encodes CASSWSRSSSYNEQFF.

This clonotype was detected many times. V usage is TRBV12-3 or TRBV12-4 and J usage is TRBJ2-1, with 8 bases that match TRBD2. This CDR3 is built from 15 residues. J gave up 6 bases and V 5 bases, and 9 bases lay outside the gene matches. The CDR3 reads CASSPGLAWGNEQFF. Written as DNA, the CDR3 is TGTGCCAGCAGTCCTGGACTAGCCTGGGGCAATGAGCAGTTCTTC.

This chain connects TRBV12-3 or TRBV12-4 to TRBJ2-1; 10 nucleotides match TRBD2. The junction had 8 bases not matched to a gene; V was cut back by 6 bases and J by 9 bases. The CDR3 length is 14 residues. The CDR3 is CASRSGLATLEQFF. DNA of the CDR3: TGTGCCAGCAGATCGGGACTAGCGACTCTTGAGCAGTTCTTC.

V usage is TRBV18 and J usage is TRBJ1-2; unclear D gene. Germline loops: CDR1 KGHSH, CDR2 LQKENI. Trimming stripped 3 bases from V and 2 bases from J, with 7 bases between. The CDR3 has 13 residues. The CDR3 here is CASSPPANYGYTF. The CDR3 DNA reads as TGTGCCAGCTCACCCCCAGCAAACTATGGCTACACCTTC.

This sequence joins TRBV27 and TRBJ2-7; 11 nucleotides agree with TRBD2. Per germline, CDR1 MNHEY and CDR2 SMNVEV (reference sequence). The CDR3 contains 15 residues. V trimming: 3 bases; J trimming: 6 bases; junction bases outside the gene matches: 7. The DNA for the CDR3 is TGTGCCAGCAGTTTGATCACTAGCGGGAGACGCGAGCAGTACTTC. Its protein product is CASSLITSGRREQYF.

At least ten counts were recorded for this clonotype. The rearrangement links TRBV6-5 to TRBJ1-4; D not certain. The CDR3 is made up of 15 amino acids. Trimming removed 2 bases from V and 0 bases from J, with 7 bases in between. Germline V gene lookup returns CDR1 MNHEY and CDR2 SVGAGI. The CDR3: CASSYLGTTNEKLFF. Here the CDR3 DNA reads TGTGCCAGCAGTTACCTTGGGACAACTAATGAAAAACTGTTTTTT.

This clonotype showed up just a few times. DNA for the CDR3: TGTGCCAGTAGTCCACGGGAGGGCCAGGGCAATGAGCAGTTCTTC. Its translation is CASSPREGQGNEQFF. The rearrangement links TRBV19 to TRBJ2-1; 8 positions match TRBD2. V trimming: 5 bases; J trimming: 6 bases; junction bases outside the gene matches: 9. The CDR3 sequence is 15 residues long. The germline V gene has CDR1 LNHDA and CDR2 SQIVND (reference sequence).

The V gene is TRBV2, the J gene TRBJ1-2; 8 bases fit TRBD1. The germline V gene has CDR1 SNHLY and CDR2 FYNNEI. The J segment lost 4 bases and the V segment lost 7 bases, leaving 8 bases of the junction unmatched. The CDR3 runs 14 residues. The CDR3 loop reads CASTEDRDGYGYTF. The CDR3 region has the DNA TGTGCCAGCACTGAGGACAGGGATGGCTATGGCTACACCTTC.

In its sample, this clonotype was seen a few times. The rearrangement joins TRBV5-1 to TRBJ2-1; 7 nucleotides align to TRBD2. The CDR3 runs 14 residues. CDR1 is SGHRS, CDR2 YFSETQ, per germline. J was trimmed by 7 bases and V by 1 base; bases with no gene match: 5. The CDR3 protein is CASSLRKGGNEQFF. DNA for the CDR3: TGCGCCAGCAGCTTGAGAAAGGGAGGGAATGAGCAGTTCTTC.